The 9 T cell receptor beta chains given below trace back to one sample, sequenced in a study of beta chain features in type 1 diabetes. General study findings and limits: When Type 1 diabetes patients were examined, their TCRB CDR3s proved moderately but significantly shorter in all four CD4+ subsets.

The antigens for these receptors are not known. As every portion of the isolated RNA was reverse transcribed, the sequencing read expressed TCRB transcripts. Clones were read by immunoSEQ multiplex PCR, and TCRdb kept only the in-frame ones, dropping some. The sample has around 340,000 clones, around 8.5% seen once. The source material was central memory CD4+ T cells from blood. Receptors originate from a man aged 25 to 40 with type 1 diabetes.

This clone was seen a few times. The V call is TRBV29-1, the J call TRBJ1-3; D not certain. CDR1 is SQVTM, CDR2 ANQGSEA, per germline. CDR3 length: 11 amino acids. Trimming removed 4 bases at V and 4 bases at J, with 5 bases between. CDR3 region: CSVGTGNTIYF. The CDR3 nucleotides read TGCAGCGTTGGTACCGGAAACACCATATATTTT.

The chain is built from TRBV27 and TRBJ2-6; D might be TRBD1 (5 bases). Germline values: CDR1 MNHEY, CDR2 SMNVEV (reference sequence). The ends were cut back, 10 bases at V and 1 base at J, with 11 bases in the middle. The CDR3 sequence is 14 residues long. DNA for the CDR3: TGTGCCACCTCAGGGTCTTCTGGGGCCAACGTCCTGACTTTC. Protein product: CATSGSSGANVLTF.

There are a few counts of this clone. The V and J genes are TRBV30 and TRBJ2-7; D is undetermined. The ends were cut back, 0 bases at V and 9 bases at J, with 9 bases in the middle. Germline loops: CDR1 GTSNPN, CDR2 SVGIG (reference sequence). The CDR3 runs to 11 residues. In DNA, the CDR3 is TGTGCCTGGAGTGTAAAGGGTACGCAGTACTTC. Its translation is CAWSVKGTQYF.

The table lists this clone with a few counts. CDR3 DNA: TGTGCCAGCAGTTACTCGGGCAGCCGCACAGATACGCAGTATTTT. Protein product: CASSYSGSRTDTQYF. The chain employs TRBV6-5 and TRBJ2-3; D is uncertain. The CDR3 totals 15 residues. V was cut by 0 bases and J by 1 base, with 8 bases left in between. Germline V gives CDR1 MNHEY, CDR2 SVGAGI.

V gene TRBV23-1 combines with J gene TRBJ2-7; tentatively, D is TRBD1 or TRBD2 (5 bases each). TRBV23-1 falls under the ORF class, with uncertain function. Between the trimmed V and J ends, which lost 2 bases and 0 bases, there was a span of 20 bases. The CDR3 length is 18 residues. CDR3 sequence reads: CASSQVRGTSFVSYEQYF. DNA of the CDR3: TGCGCCAGCAGTCAAGTAAGAGGGACCTCTTTCGTCTCCTACGAGCAGTACTTC.

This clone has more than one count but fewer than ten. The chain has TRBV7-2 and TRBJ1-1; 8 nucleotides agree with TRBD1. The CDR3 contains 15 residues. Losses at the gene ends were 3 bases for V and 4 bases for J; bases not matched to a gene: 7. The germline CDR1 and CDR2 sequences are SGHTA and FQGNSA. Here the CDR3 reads CASSFPQGASTEAFF. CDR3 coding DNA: TGTGCCAGCAGCTTCCCCCAGGGGGCGAGCACTGAAGCTTTCTTT.

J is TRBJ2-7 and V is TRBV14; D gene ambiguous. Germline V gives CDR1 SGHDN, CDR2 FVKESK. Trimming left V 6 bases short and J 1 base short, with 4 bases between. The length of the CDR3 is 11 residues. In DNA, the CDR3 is TGTGCCAGCAGTCTTTCCTACGAGCAGTACTTC. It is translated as CASSLSYEQYF.

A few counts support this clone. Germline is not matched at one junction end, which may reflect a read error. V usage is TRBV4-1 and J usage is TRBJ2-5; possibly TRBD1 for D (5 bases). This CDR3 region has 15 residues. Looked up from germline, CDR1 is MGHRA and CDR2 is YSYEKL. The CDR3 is CASSQDSRRSGSADF. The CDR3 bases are TGCGCCAGCAGCCAAGACAGCCGAAGGTCAGGGTCTGCGGACTTC.

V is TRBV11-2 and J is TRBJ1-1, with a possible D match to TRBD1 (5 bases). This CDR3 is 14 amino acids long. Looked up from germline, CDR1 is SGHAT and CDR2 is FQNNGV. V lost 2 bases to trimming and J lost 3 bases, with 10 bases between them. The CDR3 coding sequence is TGTGCCAGCAGCTTAACTCGAGGGGACACTGAAGCTTTCTTT. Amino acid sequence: CASSLTRGDTEAFF.